This is a list of T cell receptor beta chains from one sample in a study of cytomegalovirus exposure and HLA in healthy donors. The assay was immunoSEQ multiplex PCR, and TCRdb's table has in-frame clones only and misses some. The sample includes 150,000 to 200,000 clones, under 85% of them seen just once. Input material: PBMCs. The receptor source for this set is a middle-aged man in good health and CMV-seronegative. CDR3s include the opening cysteine and the closing phenylalanine or tryptophan. D genes are given only for firm matches. For some rows the clone size is stated as once, few or many, or as a class when expanded; others skip it.

J | size | V | D | DNA | CDR3
TRBJ2-7 | NA | TRBV12-5 | NA | TGTGCTAGTGGCCCGACACCTTACGAGCAGTACTTC | CASGPTPYEQYF
TRBJ1-1 | NA | TRBV7-6 | TRBD1 | TGTGCCAGCACTAACGACAGGGTTTACGCTTTCTTT | CASTNDRVYAFF
TRBJ1-5 | NA | TRBV7-8 | NA | TGTGCCAGCAGCTTAGACAGGGCCAATCAGCCCCAGCATTTT | CASSLDRANQPQHF
TRBJ1-1 | NA | TRBV19 | TRBD1 | TGTGCCAGTAGTACAGCCTACGACAGGGTCGGCACTGAAGCTTTCTTT | CASSTAYDRVGTEAFF
TRBJ2-7 | few | TRBV7-9 | TRBD1 | TGTGCCAGCAGCCATGGACAGGGGGACTACGAGCAGTACTTC | CASSHGQGDYEQYF
TRBJ2-3 | once | TRBV18 | TRBD1 | TGTGCCAGCTCAATGACAGGGGGAGCTGTCACAGATACGCAGTATTTT | CASSMTGGAVTDTQYF
TRBJ2-6 | once | TRBV18 | TRBD1 | TGTGCCAGCTCACCACGGACAGGGGGGTCTGGGGCCAACGTCCTGACTTTC | CASSPRTGGSGANVLTF
TRBJ1-4 | NA | TRBV5-1 | TRBD1 | TGCGCCAGCAGCCAGGCCCCGGGACAGGGCGATGTAGAACTGTTTTTT | CASSQAPGQGDVELFF
TRBJ2-7 | NA | TRBV28 | NA | TGTGCCAGCAGACATCAAGAAAACAGGGCCCACGAGCAGTACTTC | CASRHQENRAHEQYF
TRBJ1-5 | NA | TRBV28 | NA | TGTGCCAGCAGTACGCCCAGGGGAAATAGCAATCAGCCCCAGCATTTT | CASSTPRGNSNQPQHF
TRBJ2-7 | NA | TRBV5-1 | NA | TGCGCCAGCAGCTTGGGGTTAGGGGACTCCTACGAGCAGTACTTC | CASSLGLGDSYEQYF
TRBJ2-3 | NA | TRBV29-1 | TRBD1 | TGCAGCAAGACAGGGGGCAAAAGTACAGATACGCAGTATTTT | CSKTGGKSTDTQYF
TRBJ2-7 | NA | TRBV18 | TRBD1 | TGTGCCAGCTCACCTTTGACAGGGTCCTACGAGCAGTACTTC | CASSPLTGSYEQYF
TRBJ2-7 | NA | TRBV6-5 | NA | TGTGCCAGCAGTTACTCGTCAGACTACGAGCAGTACTTC | CASSYSSDYEQYF
TRBJ2-4 | NA | TRBV19 | TRBD2 | TGTGCCAGTAGTCTAGCGGGAGGTCCCAAAAACATTCAGTACTTC | CASSLAGGPKNIQYF
TRBJ1-6 | NA | TRBV7-2 | TRBD1 | TGTGCCAGCAGCTTATCGGGACAGGGGATTTCGGCCCTCCACTTT | CASSLSGQGISALHF
TRBJ2-3 | NA | TRBV7-2 | TRBD1 | TGTGCCAGCAGTTATAGACAGGGGGACTACACAGATACGCAGTATTTT | CASSYRQGDYTDTQYF
TRBJ1-1 | NA | TRBV7-9 | NA | TGTGCCAGCAGCTTAACAAGCACTAGGAACACTGAAGCTTTCTTT | CASSLTSTRNTEAFF
TRBJ1-5 | few | TRBV2 | NA | TGTGCCAGCAGGGACACAGGCCGTGACCAGCCCCAGCATTTT | CASRDTGRDQPQHF
TRBJ1-1 | once | TRBV9 | NA | TGTGCCAGCAGCCCCCCCCGGGGAAACACTGAAGCTTTCTTT | CASSPPRGNTEAFF
TRBJ2-2 | NA | TRBV5-1 | NA | TGCGCCAGCGGTATGAGGTCTACGAACACCGGGGAGCTGTTTTTT | CASGMRSTNTGELFF
TRBJ2-1 | NA | TRBV19 | NA | TGTGCCAGTAGCCCAGGAGGGATGAATGAGCAGTTCTTC | CASSPGGMNEQFF
TRBJ1-1 | NA | TRBV7-2 | NA | TGTGCCAGCAGCACCGTTGTGGCCGGGGAAGCTTTCTTT | CASSTVVAGEAFF
TRBJ2-3 | NA | TRBV9 | TRBD1 | TGTGCCAGCAGCGTAGGACAGGGGGGAACAGATACGCAGTATTTT | CASSVGQGGTDTQYF
TRBJ2-4 | NA | TRBV28 | TRBD2 | TGTGCCAGCAGTTCCCACGGACTAGACACTTCCAAAAACATTCAGTACTTC | CASSSHGLDTSKNIQYF
TRBJ2-3 | NA | TRBV7-2 | TRBD2 | TGTGCCAGCAGCTTGGGGCGGACTAGCGGGAGGACCACAGATACGCAGTATTTT | CASSLGRTSGRTTDTQYF
TRBJ2-5 | NA | TRBV9 | TRBD2 | TGTGCCAGCTCCGCGGGGGGCCAAGAGACCCAGTACTTC | CASSAGGQETQYF
TRBJ2-3 | NA | TRBV5-6 | NA | TGTGCCAGCAGCCTTCCCGGGTTCCGCACAGATACGCAGTATTTT | CASSLPGFRTDTQYF
TRBJ1-6 | NA | TRBV4-2 | NA | TGTGCCAGCAGCCCGCGGCGGGGGGCTGCTTCACCCCTCCACTTT | CASSPRRGAASPLHF
TRBJ2-5 | NA | TRBV28 | NA | TGTGCCAGCAGCCGGAACGACAGATACAAAGAGACCCAGTACTTC | CASSRNDRYKETQYF
TRBJ1-4 | few | TRBV4-1 | TRBD1 | TGCGCCAGCAGCCAGAGACCGGGACAGGGCAATGAAAAACTGTTTTTT | CASSQRPGQGNEKLFF
TRBJ2-2 | NA | TRBV5-1 | NA | TGCGCCAGCAGCTTGACGCAGGGGAGTAGCACCGGGGAGCTGTTTTTT | CASSLTQGSSTGELFF
TRBJ2-7 | NA | TRBV6-5 | TRBD2 | TGTGCCAGCAGTTACCAGGGGACTAGCGGCTACGAGCAGTACTTC | CASSYQGTSGYEQYF
TRBJ1-1 | NA | TRBV18 | TRBD1 | TGTGCCAGCTCACCGAGGGGGCAAGGCACTGAAGCTTTCTTT | CASSPRGQGTEAFF
TRBJ2-5 | few | TRBV6-5 | NA | TGTGCCAGCAGTCCGCGGAGGGTCGAGACCCAGTACTTC | CASSPRRVETQYF
TRBJ2-2 | NA | TRBV5-4 | TRBD2 | TGTGCCAGCAGCTTGGCGGTAGCGGGAGTGAACACCGGGGAGCTGTTTTTT | CASSLAVAGVNTGELFF
TRBJ2-1 | NA | TRBV7-9 | TRBD1 | TGTTCCAGCAGCCCAACGCACAGGGGCGACTACAATGAGCAGTTCTTC | CSSSPTHRGDYNEQFF
TRBJ2-7 | NA | TRBV9 | TRBD2 | TGTGCCAGCGGCGGGTCGGGCGGGAGGGCCCACGAGCAGTACTTC | CASGGSGGRAHEQYF
TRBJ1-3 | few | TRBV6-5 | NA | TGTGCCAGCAGTTACATAAGGGGATGGTCTGGAAACACCATATATTTT | CASSYIRGWSGNTIYF
TRBJ2-1 | NA | TRBV14 | NA | TGTGCCAGCAGCCAAGATAAGGGGATTGAGCACAATGAGCAGTTCTTC | CASSQDKGIEHNEQFF
TRBJ1-1 | NA | TRBV11-2 | TRBD1 | TGTGCCAGCAGCTTAGCCAGGGGGCGCGAGGGCCGCCTGAACACTGAAGCTTTCTTT | CASSLARGREGRLNTEAFF
TRBJ2-5 | few | TRBV5-1 | NA | TGCGCCAGCCCGAGAGCGACCCAGTACTTC | CASPRATQYF
TRBJ1-2 | NA | TRBV7-2 | TRBD1 | TGTGCCAGCAGCTTAGGTGGGACAGGGACTATCTATGGCTACACCTTC | CASSLGGTGTIYGYTF
TRBJ2-2 | NA | TRBV11-1 | TRBD2 | TGTGCCAGCAGCTTAGATGGACTAGCGGACGGGGAGCTGTTTTTT | CASSLDGLADGELFF
TRBJ2-1 | NA | TRBV9 | NA | TGTGCCAGCAGCGTCTTCGGGGTGGGCAATGAGCAGTTCTTC | CASSVFGVGNEQFF
TRBJ2-2 | NA | TRBV5-1 | NA | TGCGCCAGCAGCTTGTTTGCAGGTTTGACCGGGGAGCTGTTTTTT | CASSLFAGLTGELFF
TRBJ1-1 | few | TRBV19 | NA | TGTGCCAGTAGTATTACAAGGGGAACTGAAGCTTTCTTT | CASSITRGTEAFF
TRBJ2-1 | few | TRBV4-3 | TRBD2 | TGCGCCAGCAGCCAATGGACTAGCGACTCCTACAATGAGCAGTTCTTC | CASSQWTSDSYNEQFF